This T cell receptor beta chain was captured by sequencing in a study of CD8 T cells in ankylosing spondylitis (dated by TCRdb to 2017 to 2019). The study in broad terms: The study profiled T cell receptor beta repertoires in healthy donors and ankylosing spondylitis patients to find disease-linked TCR variants. Peripheral blood samples were taken, and synovial fluid was additionally collected from ankylosing spondylitis patients. The full study cohort comprised roughly 24 ankylosing spondylitis patients and 85 to 120 healthy donors.

Ends trimmed: V by 1 base, J by 8 bases; bases unmatched to a gene: 19. Its CDR3 holds 20 amino acids, cysteine through phenylalanine. The DNA shown is the 60-base CDR3, in frame from base 1. From the germline V gene, CDR1 is SGHAT and CDR2 is FQNNGV. On this clonotype: This clone's antigen is unknown. One base away there is no much larger clone; base qualities are not given.

TCRdb shows the sequencer as Illumina HiSeq 2500. TCR beta libraries were prepared by quantitative 5'-RACE with molecular barcodes. As for the authors' bioinformatics: Disease-linked TCR variants were identified with a new computational method built on a probabilistic model of VDJ rearrangement. In TCRdb, the public reads were trimmed at Q25 with fastp and aligned with MiXCR, with productive beta chains retained. Entries are consolidated by CDR3 protein sequence, retaining the most common genes and DNA. These V and J calls derive from TCRdb rather than the authors' analysis. This sample has tens of thousands of distinct CDR3 sequences in its table, and roughly 27% of those were observed once. The ten largest make up nearly 60% of the sample. What the work shows at the level of the full study, not this receptor alone: A CD8+ phenotype was shown by the disease-linked clones, which were found at relatively low frequencies in peripheral blood. Some of the motif variants had been reported before in the synovial fluid and blood of reactive arthritis patients, a finding that suggests common disease-initiation mechanisms. Significant enrichment of the disease-linked clones was reported in matched synovial fluid samples from ankylosing spondylitis patients. A TCR beta motif made up of fewer than 10 highly homologous amino acid variants appeared to be characteristic of blood from ankylosing spondylitis patients.

The receptor chain draws on TRBV11-2 and TRBJ2-3; 12 bases in the middle match TRBD1. The TCR sequence derives from a male donor with ankylosing spondylitis or in good health (not recorded which). Sequenced: blood, either unsorted or a sorted T cell fraction (not recorded which). The sequenced DNA is TGTGCCAGCAGCTTAGGGGACAGGGGGCTCTTCTCCGGACTTGGGAGTACGCAGTATTTT. Its translation is CASSLGDRGLFSGLGSTQYF. When the CDR3 is completed using the reference TRBV11-2 and TRBJ2-3 genes on either side, the full variable domain is EAGVAQSPRYKIIEKRQSVAFWCNPISGHATLYWYQQILGQGPKLLIQFQNNGVVDDSQLPKDRFSAERLKGVDSTLKIQPAKLEDSAVYLCASSLGDRGLFSGLGSTQYFGPGTRLTVL.